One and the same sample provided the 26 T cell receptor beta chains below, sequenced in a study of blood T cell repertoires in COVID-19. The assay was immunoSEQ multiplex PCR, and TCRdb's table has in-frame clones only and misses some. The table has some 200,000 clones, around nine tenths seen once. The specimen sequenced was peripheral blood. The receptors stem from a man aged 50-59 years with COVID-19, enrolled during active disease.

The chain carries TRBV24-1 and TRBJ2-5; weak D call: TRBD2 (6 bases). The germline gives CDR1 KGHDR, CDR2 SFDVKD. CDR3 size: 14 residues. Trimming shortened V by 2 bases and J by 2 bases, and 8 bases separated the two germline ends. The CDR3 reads CATSDWAGQETQYF. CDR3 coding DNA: TGTGCCACCAGTGATTGGGCGGGGCAAGAGACCCAGTACTTC.

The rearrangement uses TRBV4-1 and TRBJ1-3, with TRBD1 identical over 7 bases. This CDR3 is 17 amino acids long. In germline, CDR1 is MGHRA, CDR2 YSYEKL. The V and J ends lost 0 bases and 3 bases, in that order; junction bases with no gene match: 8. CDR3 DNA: TGCGCCAGCAGCCAAGATCCCCGACAGGGCGGTGGAAACACCATATATTTT. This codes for CASSQDPRQGGGNTIYF.

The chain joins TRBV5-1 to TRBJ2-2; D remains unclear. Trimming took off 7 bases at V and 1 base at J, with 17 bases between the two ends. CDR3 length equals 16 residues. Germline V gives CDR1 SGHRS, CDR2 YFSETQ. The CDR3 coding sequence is TGCGCCAGCTCCCCCCGGTTACCGATGAACACCGGGGAGCTGTTTTTT. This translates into CASSPRLPMNTGELFF.

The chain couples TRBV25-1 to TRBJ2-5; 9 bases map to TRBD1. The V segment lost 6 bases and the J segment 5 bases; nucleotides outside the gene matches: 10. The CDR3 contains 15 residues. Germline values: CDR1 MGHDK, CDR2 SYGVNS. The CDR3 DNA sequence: TGTGCCAGCAGCGGTCCCGGGACAGGGTCGGAGACCCAGTACTTC. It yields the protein CASSGPGTGSETQYF. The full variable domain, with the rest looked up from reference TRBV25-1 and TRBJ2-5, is EADIYQTPRYLVIGTGKKITLECSQTMGHDKMYWYQQDPGMELHLIHYSYGVNSTEKGDLSSESTVSRIRTEHFPLTLESARPSHTSQYLCASSGPGTGSETQYFGPGTRLLVL.

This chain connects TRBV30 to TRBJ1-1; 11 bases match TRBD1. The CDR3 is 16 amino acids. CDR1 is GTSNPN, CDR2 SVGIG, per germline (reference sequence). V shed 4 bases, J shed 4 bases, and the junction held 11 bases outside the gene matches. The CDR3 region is CAWKKPPGQGVTEAFF. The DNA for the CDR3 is TGTGCCTGGAAGAAACCTCCGGGACAGGGGGTCACTGAAGCTTTCTTT. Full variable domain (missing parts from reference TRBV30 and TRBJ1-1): SQTIHQWPATLVQPVGSPLSLECTVEGTSNPNLYWYRQAAGRGLQLLFYSVGIGQISSEVPQNLSASRPQDRQFILSSKKLLLSDSGFYLCAWKKPPGQGVTEAFFGQGTRLTVV.

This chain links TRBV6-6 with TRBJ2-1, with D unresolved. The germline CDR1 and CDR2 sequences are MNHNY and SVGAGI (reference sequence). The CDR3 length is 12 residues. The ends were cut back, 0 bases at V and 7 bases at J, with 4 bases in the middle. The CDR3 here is CASSYSRNEQFF. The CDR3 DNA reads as TGTGCCAGCAGTTACTCGAGAAATGAGCAGTTCTTC.

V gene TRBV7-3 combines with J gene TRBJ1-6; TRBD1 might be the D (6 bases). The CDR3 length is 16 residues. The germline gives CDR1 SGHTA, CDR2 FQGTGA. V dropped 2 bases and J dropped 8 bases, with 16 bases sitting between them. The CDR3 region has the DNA TGTGCCAGCAGCTTAGGTGTAGGGGACATTGATTCACCCCTCCACTTT. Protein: CASSLGVGDIDSPLHF. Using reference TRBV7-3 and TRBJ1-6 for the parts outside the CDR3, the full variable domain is GAGVSQTPSNKVTEKGKYVELRCDPISGHTALYWYRQSLGQGPEFLIYFQGTGAADDSGLPNDRFFAVRPEGSVSTLKIQRTERGDSAVYLCASSLGVGDIDSPLHFGNGTRLTVT.

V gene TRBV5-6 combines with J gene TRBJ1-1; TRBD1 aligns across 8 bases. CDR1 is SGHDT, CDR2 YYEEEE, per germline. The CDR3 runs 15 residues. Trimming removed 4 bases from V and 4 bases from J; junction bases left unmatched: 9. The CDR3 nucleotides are TGTGCCAGCAGCGGCGGGACAGGAATCAGCACTGAAGCTTTCTTT. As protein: CASSGGTGISTEAFF.

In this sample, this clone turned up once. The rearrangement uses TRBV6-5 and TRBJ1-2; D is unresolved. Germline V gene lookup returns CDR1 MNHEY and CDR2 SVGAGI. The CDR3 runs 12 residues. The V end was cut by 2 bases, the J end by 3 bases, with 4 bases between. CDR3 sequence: CASSYGDYGYTF. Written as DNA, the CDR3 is TGTGCCAGCAGTTACGGAGACTATGGCTACACCTTC.

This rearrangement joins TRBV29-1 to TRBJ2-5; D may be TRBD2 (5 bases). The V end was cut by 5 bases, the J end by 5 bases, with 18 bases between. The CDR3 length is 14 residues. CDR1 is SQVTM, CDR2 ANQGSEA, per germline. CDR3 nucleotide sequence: TGCAGCGTTTCCCCAGCGGTCAAACGGGAGACCCAGTACTTC. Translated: CSVSPAVKRETQYF.

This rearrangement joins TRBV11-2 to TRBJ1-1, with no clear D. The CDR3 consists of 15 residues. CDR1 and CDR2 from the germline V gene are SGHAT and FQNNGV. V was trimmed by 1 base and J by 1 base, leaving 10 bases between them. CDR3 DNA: TGTGCCAGCAGCTTAGTGCACGGGAAGAACACTGAAGCTTTCTTT. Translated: CASSLVHGKNTEAFF.

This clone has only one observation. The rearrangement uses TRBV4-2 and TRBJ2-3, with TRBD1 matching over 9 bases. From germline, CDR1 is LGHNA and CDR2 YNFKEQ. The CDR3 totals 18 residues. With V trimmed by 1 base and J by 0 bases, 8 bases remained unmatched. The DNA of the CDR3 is TGTGCCAGCAGCCAAGTCAGTAAAGGACAGGGGAGCACAGATACGCAGTATTTT. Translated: CASSQVSKGQGSTDTQYF.

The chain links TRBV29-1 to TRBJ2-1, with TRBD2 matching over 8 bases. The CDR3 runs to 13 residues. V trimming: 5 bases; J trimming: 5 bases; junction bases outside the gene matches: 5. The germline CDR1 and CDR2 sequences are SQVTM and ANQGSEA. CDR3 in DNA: TGCAGCGTTCGGCGGGGGGAAAACAATGAGCAGTTCTTC. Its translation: CSVRRGENNEQFF.

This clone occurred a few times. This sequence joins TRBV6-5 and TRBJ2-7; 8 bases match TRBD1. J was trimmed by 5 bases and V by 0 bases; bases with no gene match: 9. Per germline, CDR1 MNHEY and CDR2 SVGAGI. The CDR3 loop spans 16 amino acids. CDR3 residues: CASSYSRARGHDEQYF. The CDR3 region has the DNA TGTGCCAGCAGTTACTCGAGGGCCAGGGGGCACGACGAGCAGTACTTC.

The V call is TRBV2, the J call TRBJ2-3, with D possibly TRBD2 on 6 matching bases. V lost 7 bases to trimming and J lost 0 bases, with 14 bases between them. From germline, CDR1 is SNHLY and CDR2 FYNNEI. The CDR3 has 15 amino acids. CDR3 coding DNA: TGTGCCAGCACAAGAGCGGAGGGTAGCACAGATACGCAGTATTTT. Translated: CASTRAEGSTDTQYF.

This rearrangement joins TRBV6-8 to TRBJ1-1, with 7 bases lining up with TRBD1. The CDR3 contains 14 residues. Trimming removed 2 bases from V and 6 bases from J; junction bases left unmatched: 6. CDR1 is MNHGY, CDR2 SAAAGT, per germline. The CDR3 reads CASSYEQGKSEAFF. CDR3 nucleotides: TGTGCCAGCAGTTACGAACAGGGGAAATCTGAAGCTTTCTTT.

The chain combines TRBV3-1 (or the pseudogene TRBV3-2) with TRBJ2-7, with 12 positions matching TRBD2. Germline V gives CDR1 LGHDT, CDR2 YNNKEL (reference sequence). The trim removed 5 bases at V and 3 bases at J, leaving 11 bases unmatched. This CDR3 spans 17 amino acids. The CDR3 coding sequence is TGTGCCAGCAGCGCCCGTTTAGGGACTAGCGGGTTCTACGAGCAGTACTTC. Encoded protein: CASSARLGTSGFYEQYF.

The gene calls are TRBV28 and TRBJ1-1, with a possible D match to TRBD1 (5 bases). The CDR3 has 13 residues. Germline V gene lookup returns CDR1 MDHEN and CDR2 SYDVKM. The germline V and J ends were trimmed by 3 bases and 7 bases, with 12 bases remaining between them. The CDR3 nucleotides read TGTGCCAGCAGTTTCCAACAGGAACTTGAAGCTTTCTTT. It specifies CASSFQQELEAFF.

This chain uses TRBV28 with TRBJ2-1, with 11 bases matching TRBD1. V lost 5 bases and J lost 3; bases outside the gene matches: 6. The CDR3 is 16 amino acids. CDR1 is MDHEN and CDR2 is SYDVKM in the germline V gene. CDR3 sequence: CASSLLGTGGYNEQFF. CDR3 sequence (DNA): TGTGCCAGCAGTCTACTGGGGACAGGGGGCTACAATGAGCAGTTCTTC.

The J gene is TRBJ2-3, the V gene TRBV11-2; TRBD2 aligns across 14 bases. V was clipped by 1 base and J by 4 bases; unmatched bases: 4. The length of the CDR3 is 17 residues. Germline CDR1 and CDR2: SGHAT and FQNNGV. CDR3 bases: TGTGCCAGCAGCTTAGGACTAGCGGGGGGGCTTCCAGATACGCAGTATTTT. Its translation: CASSLGLAGGLPDTQYF.

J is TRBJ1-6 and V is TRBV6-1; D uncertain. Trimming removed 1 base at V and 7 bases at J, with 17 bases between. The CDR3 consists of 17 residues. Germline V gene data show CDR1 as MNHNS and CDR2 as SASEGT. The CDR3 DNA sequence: TGTGCCAGCAGTGAAGGTTTCGGGTTGCGTGACAATTCACCCCTCCACTTT. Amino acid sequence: CASSEGFGLRDNSPLHF.

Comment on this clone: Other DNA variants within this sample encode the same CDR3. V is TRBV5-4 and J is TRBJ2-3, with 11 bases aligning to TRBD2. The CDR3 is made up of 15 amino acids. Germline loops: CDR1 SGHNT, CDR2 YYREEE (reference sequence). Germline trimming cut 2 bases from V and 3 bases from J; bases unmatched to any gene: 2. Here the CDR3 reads CASSLGTSGTDTQYF. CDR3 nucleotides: TGTGCCAGCAGCTTAGGGACTAGCGGAACAGATACGCAGTATTTT.

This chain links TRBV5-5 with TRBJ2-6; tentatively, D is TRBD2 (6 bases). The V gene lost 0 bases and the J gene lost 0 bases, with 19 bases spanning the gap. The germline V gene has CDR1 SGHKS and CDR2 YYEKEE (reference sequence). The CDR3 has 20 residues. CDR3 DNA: TGTGCCAGCAGCTTGGTGGGAGGAGACGGACCGGGCTCTGGGGCCAACGTCCTGACTTTC. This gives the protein CASSLVGGDGPGSGANVLTF. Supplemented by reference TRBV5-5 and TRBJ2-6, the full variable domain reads DAGVTQSPTHLIKTRGQQVTLRCSPISGHKSVSWYQQVLGQGPQFIFQYYEKEERGRGNFPDRFSARQFPNYSSELNVNALLLGDSALYLCASSLVGGDGPGSGANVLTFGAGSRLTVL.

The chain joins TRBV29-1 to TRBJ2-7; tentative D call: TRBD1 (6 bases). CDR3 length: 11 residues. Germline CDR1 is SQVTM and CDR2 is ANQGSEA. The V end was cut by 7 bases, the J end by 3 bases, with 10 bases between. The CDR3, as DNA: TGCAGCGCTATACAGGGCTACGAGCAGTACTTC. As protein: CSAIQGYEQYF.

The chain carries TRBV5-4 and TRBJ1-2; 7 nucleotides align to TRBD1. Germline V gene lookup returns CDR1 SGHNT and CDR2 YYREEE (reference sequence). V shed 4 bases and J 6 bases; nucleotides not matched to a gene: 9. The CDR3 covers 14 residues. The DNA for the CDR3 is TGTGCCAGCAGCCCTAGACAGGGAACCGATGGCTACACCTTC. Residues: CASSPRQGTDGYTF.

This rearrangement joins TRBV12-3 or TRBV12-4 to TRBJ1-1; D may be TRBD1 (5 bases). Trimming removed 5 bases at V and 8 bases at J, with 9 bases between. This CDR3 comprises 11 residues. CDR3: CASSRGLEAFF. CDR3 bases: TGTGCCAGCAGTCGGGGACTAGAAGCTTTCTTT.